A selection of T cell receptor beta chains follows, all from one sample in a study of siplizumab effects on memory and regulatory T cells. Assay used: immunoSEQ multiplex PCR; TCRdb lists only in-frame clones, some missing. The table includes 100,000 or so clones, 75% to 95% detected once. The specimen sequenced was CD4+ T cells sorted from blood. These receptor sequences come from a human donor in good health. Some clones in this sample may be carry-over from other donors' samples. The conserved cysteine and the conserved F or W are not part of the CDR3 here. The order of the fields is V gene, CDR3 protein.

TRBV5-1 ASSQDPSTDTQY
TRBV5-4 ASSLGLAITGELF
TRBV28 ASSGENSPPYEQY
TRBV6-5 ASRAGQSPTDTQY
TRBV7-9 ASSHRAQTETQY
TRBV7-2 ASSLGQGQDTGGEAF
TRBV6-6 ASSPGLAGASEQF
TRBV5-1 ASMAETGANYGYT
TRBV19 ASSRLAGLIDEQY
TRBV19 ASGSLRDRDVGYT
TRBV7-9 ASTFFSGANVLT
TRBV19 ASSILIGQGYGYT
TRBV10-3 AISESSGNAYNEQF
TRBV7-3 ASSLMSRTAEEEQF
TRBV20-1 SALLDTEQF
TRBV7-2 ASSPLINTEAF
TRBV10-1 ASTAGGRRTGELF
TRBV28 ASSLGHVRGYT
TRBV5-1 ASSLEGPNQPQH
TRBV5-4 ASSPEGRGVMEGYT
TRBV5-1 ASSETSANTGELF
TRBV29-1 SVEPGTGGGETQY
TRBV13 ASSPPYGRDEQF
TRBV18 ASSPEVAGEQF
TRBV23-1 ASSQSGQGAHEQY
TRBV29-1 SAPRIAAISSYNEQF
TRBV28 ASSPGTGASIQY
TRBV5-1 ASSFGTSGRAAREQY
TRBV2 ASSAGRDGEKLF
TRBV5-5 ASSWSQQGYEQY
TRBV2 ASSGGTVNEQF
TRBV9 ASSVGQGASGNTIY
TRBV6-5 AIGGETKNTEAF
TRBV5-6 ASSLLTRTDTQY
TRBV6-5 ASSYSGSSYEQY
TRBV28 ATRQGTGYSGQY
TRBV27 ASRLDSSHYEQY
TRBV7-9 ASSLVRGRADGYT
TRBV7-3 ASSLGSIMNTEAF
TRBV4-2 ASSPTGPSVSGNTIY
TRBV14 ASSQDFETGTKKLF
TRBV2 ASRRMPGTNEKLF
TRBV6-1 ASSRAGESDTQY
TRBV7-9 ASSFLTLGAGRNTEAF
TRBV19 ASSLGQTRSGELF
TRBV7-3 ASSSTRDQNNEQF
TRBV15 ATSSMTGTYGYT
TRBV6-5 ASRATGSSNQPQH
TRBV6-5 ASSYRRTIQETQY
TRBV7-3 ASSSGWGQLVGGYT
TRBV29-1 SVEWGRGSEQY
TRBV29-1 SVGVRGKRETQY
TRBV19 ASRWEVRRPYEQY
TRBV20-1 SARVVTQY